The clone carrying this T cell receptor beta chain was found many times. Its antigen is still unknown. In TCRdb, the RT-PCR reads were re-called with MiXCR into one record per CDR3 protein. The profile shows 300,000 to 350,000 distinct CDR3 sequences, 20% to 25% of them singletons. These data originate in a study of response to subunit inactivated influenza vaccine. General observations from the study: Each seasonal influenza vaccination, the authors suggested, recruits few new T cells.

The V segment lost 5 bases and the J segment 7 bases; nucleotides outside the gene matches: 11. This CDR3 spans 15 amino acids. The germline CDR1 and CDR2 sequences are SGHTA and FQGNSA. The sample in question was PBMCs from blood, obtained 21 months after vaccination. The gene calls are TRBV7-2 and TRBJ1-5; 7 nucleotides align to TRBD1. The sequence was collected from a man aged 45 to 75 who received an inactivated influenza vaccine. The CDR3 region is CASSPSGSGGQPQHF. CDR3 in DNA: TGTGCCAGCAGCCCGTCGGGGTCAGGGGGGCAGCCCCAGCATTTT.